The next 14 T cell receptor beta chains were all read from a single sample in a study of OX40 agonist ivuxolimab in advanced cancers. The table came from immunoSEQ multiplex PCR; TCRdb's copy has only in-frame clones and leaves some out. The profile covers about 77,000 clones, with roughly 92% appearing a single time and approximately 4.8% taken by the ten largest. This material consisted of CD4+ or CD8+ T cells sorted from blood, taken in a trial of the OX40 agonist ivuxolimab. The receptor source for this set is an adult with an advanced solid tumor such as melanoma, head and neck, liver or kidney cancer.

J is TRBJ2-1 and V is TRBV4-1; D perhaps matches TRBD1 (5 bases). This CDR3 comprises 15 residues. The ends were cut back, 4 bases at V and 1 base at J, with 11 bases in the middle. The germline CDR1 and CDR2 sequences are MGHRA and YSYEKL. The CDR3 nucleotides read TGCGCCAGCAGCCGACAGACCCTTTCCTACAATGAGCAGTTCTTC. Translated, it gives CASSRQTLSYNEQFF.

The chain recombines TRBV2 with TRBJ2-7, with D possibly being TRBD1 (5 bases). Trimming cost V 3 bases and J 5 bases, with 8 bases left between them. The CDR3 length is 12 residues. Per germline, CDR1 SNHLY and CDR2 FYNNEI. Written as DNA, the CDR3 is TGTGCCAGCAGTGAGGGGCAAAACGAGCAGTACTTC. Amino acids: CASSEGQNEQYF. Looking up the rest from reference TRBV2 and TRBJ2-7 gives the full variable domain: EPEVTQTPSHQVTQMGQEVILRCVPISNHLYFYWYRQILGQKVEFLVSFYNNEISEKSEIFDDQFSVERPDGSNFTLKIRSTKLEDSAMYFCASSEGQNEQYFGPGTRLTVT.

Concerning this clone: The same CDR3 can be traced to other DNA sequences in this sample. The V gene is TRBV18, the J gene TRBJ2-5; the D is unclear. With 4 bases removed from V and 1 base from J, the gap between germline ends came to 10 bases. The CDR3 sequence is 14 residues long. Germline V gene sequence: CDR1 KGHSH, CDR2 LQKENI. CDR3: CASSRPGGQETQYF. The CDR3 DNA sequence: TGTGCCAGCTCACGTCCAGGCGGCCAAGAGACCCAGTACTTC.

The CDR3 region is CASSVSGTTFSYEQYF. As DNA, the CDR3 is TGTGCCAGCAGTGTCTCCGGGACTACTTTCTCCTACGAGCAGTACTTC. The chain combines TRBV6-1 with TRBJ2-7, with TRBD2 identical over 7 bases. J gave up 0 bases and V 4 bases, and 9 bases lay outside the gene matches. Germline V gives CDR1 MNHNS, CDR2 SASEGT. This CDR3 spans 16 amino acids.

The gene calls are TRBV6-5 and TRBJ2-7; TRBD1 agrees at 10 bases. CDR1 MNHEY and CDR2 SVGAGI come from the germline V gene. The CDR3 is 15 amino acids. V lost 2 bases to trimming and J lost 2 bases; unmatched junction nucleotides: 3. The CDR3 region has the DNA TGTGCCAGCAGTTACGGTGGGACAGGGGCCTACGAGCAGTACTTC. Its translation: CASSYGGTGAYEQYF.

The chain employs TRBV6-5 and TRBJ2-7; 13 nucleotides align to TRBD2. The CDR3 is 16 residues long. Germline V gives CDR1 MNHEY, CDR2 SVGAGI. V was clipped by 4 bases and J by 4 bases; unmatched bases: 7. CDR3 bases: TGTGCCAGCAGTTCCGAACTAGCGGGAGGGCCGTACGAGCAGTACTTC. It specifies CASSSELAGGPYEQYF.

The CDR3, as DNA: TGTGCCAGCAGTGTCGAAGGACAGACGAACACTGAAGCTTTCTTT. Residues: CASSVEGQTNTEAFF. The chain has TRBV2 and TRBJ1-1; TRBD1 might be the D (6 bases). The CDR3 totals 15 residues. Germline-derived CDR1 and CDR2 are SNHLY and FYNNEI. V lost 4 bases, J lost 1 base, and 13 bases lay in between.

The V and J genes are TRBV6-6 and TRBJ2-2; perhaps TRBD1 as D (6 bases). CDR1 and CDR2 (germline): MNHNY, SVGAGI (reference sequence). V was pared by 6 bases and J by 5 bases, with 13 bases between. The CDR3 runs to 14 residues. CDR3 protein: CASRPLDRTGELFF. CDR3 DNA: TGTGCCAGCAGACCCTTAGACAGGACCGGGGAGCTGTTTTTT.

V usage is TRBV11-2 and J usage is TRBJ2-1, with 9 bases lining up with TRBD2. Looked up from germline, CDR1 is SGHAT and CDR2 is FQNNGV. CDR3 length equals 15 residues. Trimming took 7 bases from V and 4 from J; bases not matched to a gene: 8. CDR3 in DNA: TGTGCCAGCACCGGGACTAGCCTAGTTTACAATGAGCAGTTCTTC. Translation gives CASTGTSLVYNEQFF.

The genes are TRBV28 and TRBJ1-5; TRBD1 agrees at 7 bases. The germline gives CDR1 MDHEN, CDR2 SYDVKM. The CDR3 runs 14 residues. With V trimmed by 3 bases and J by 4 bases, 3 bases remained unmatched. CDR3 nucleotide sequence: TGTGCCAGCAGTTTGGGACAGTCTAATCAGCCCCAGCATTTT. It translates to CASSLGQSNQPQHF.

This clone appeared a single time. This chain joins TRBV18 and TRBJ1-2; tentative D call: TRBD1 (5 bases). The CDR3 loop spans 12 amino acids. Trimming pared 3 bases from V and 8 bases from J, leaving 10 bases between. CDR1 KGHSH and CDR2 LQKENI come from the germline V gene. In DNA, the CDR3 is TGTGCCAGCTCACCGAGGGGATTCGGCTACACCTTC. It codes for CASSPRGFGYTF.

The genes are TRBV9 and TRBJ2-2; no firm D call. In germline, CDR1 is SGDLS, CDR2 YYNGEE. The V gene lost 3 bases and the J gene lost 8 bases, with 5 bases spanning the gap. The CDR3 totals 11 residues. As DNA, the CDR3 is TGTGCCAGCAGCGGGGGAGGGGAGCTGTTTTTT. Translating it yields CASSGGGELFF.

The V call is TRBV11-2, the J call TRBJ1-1; D is possibly TRBD1 (6 bases). The germline V gene has CDR1 SGHAT and CDR2 FQNNGV. The germline V and J ends were trimmed by 3 bases and 1 base, with 6 bases remaining between them. The CDR3 loop spans 13 amino acids. The CDR3 is CASSLDRNTEAFF. CDR3 bases: TGTGCCAGCAGCTTGGACAGGAACACTGAAGCTTTCTTT.

The J gene is TRBJ2-5, the V gene TRBV11-2; D call uncertain. CDR3 length equals 14 residues. Per germline, CDR1 SGHAT and CDR2 FQNNGV. Trimming cost V 3 bases and J 1 base, with 9 bases left between them. CDR3 residues: CASSFSTPQETQYF. The DNA for the CDR3 is TGTGCCAGCAGCTTTTCGACTCCCCAAGAGACCCAGTACTTC. Variable domain in full (rest from reference TRBV11-2 and TRBJ2-5): EAGVAQSPRYKIIEKRQSVAFWCNPISGHATLYWYQQILGQGPKLLIQFQNNGVVDDSQLPKDRFSAERLKGVDSTLKIQPAKLEDSAVYLCASSFSTPQETQYFGPGTRLLVL.